This T cell receptor beta chain was identified in a study of T cells after somatic rescue of genetic block. Germline-derived CDR1 and CDR2 are MNHEY and SVGAGI. The CDR3 extends over 14 amino acids. The ends lost 6 bases at V and 9 bases at J; junction bases unmatched: 11. Libraries were prepared by immunoSEQ multiplex PCR; TCRdb keeps only in-frame clonotypes and omits some of them. The data hold under 150,000 clones, with 75% to 95% observed a single time. The sequenced sample was peripheral blood mononuclear cells (PBMCs). The clonotype originates from a woman between 18 and 29 years old. The V gene is TRBV6-5, the J gene TRBJ2-1, with 7 bases identical to TRBD2. CDR3 DNA: TGTGCCAGCAGCCTCGGTGGGGGGGTTGCTGAGCAGTTCTTC. It encodes CASSLGGGVAEQFF.